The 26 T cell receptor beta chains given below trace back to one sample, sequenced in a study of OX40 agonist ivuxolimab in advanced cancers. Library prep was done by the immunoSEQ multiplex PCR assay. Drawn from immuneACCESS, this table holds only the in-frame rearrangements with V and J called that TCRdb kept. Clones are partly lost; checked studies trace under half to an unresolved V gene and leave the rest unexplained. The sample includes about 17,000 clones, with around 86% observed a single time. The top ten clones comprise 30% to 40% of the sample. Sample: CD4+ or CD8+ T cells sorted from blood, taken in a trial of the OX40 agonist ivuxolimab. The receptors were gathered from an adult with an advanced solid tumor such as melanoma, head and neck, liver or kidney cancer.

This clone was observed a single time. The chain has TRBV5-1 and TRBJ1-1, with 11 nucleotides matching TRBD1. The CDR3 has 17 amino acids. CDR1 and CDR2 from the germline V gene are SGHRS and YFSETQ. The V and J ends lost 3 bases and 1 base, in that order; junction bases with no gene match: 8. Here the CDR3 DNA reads TGCGCCAGCAGCTATGGGACAGGGGGATTTAGGAACACTGAAGCTTTCTTT. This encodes CASSYGTGGFRNTEAFF.

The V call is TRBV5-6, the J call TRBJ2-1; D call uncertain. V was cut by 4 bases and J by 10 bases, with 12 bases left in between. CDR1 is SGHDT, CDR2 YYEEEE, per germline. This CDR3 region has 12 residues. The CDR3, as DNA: TGTGCCAGCAGCCTAGGGTCGGGCGAGCAGTTCTTC. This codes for CASSLGSGEQFF.

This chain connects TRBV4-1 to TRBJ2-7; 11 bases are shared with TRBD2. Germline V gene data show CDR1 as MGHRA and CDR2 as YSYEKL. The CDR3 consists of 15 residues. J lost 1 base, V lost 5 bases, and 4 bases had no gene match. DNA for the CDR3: TGCGCCAGCAGCACCTCTAGCGGGAGGTCCTACGAGCAGTACTTC. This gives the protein CASSTSSGRSYEQYF.

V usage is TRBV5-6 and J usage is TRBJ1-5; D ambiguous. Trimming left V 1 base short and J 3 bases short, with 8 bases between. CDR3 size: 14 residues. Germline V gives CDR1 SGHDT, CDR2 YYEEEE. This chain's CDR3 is CASSLTANNQPQHF. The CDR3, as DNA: TGTGCCAGCAGCTTGACAGCTAACAATCAGCCCCAGCATTTT.

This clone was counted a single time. In DNA, the CDR3 is TGTGCCAGCAGTCTCTCGGGACATTATAGCAATCAGCCCCAGCATTTT. As protein: CASSLSGHYSNQPQHF. The chain recombines TRBV28 with TRBJ1-5; perhaps TRBD1 as D (6 bases). Trimming removed 5 bases from V and 0 bases from J, with 14 bases in between. Germline CDR1 MDHEN, CDR2 SYDVKM. The CDR3 has 16 amino acids.

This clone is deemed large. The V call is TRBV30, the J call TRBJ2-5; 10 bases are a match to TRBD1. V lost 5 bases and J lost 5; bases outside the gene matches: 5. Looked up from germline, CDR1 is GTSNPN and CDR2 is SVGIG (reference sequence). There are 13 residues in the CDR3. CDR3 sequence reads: CAWDRGQWETQYF. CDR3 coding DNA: TGTGCCTGGGACAGGGGGCAGTGGGAGACCCAGTACTTC.

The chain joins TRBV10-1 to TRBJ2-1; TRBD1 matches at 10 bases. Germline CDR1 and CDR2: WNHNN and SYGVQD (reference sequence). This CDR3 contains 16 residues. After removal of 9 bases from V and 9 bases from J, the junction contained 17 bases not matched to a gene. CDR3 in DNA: TGCGCCAGAGATTTTACTGGGACAGGGGAGGGGGCTGAGCAGTTCTTC. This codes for CARDFTGTGEGAEQFF.

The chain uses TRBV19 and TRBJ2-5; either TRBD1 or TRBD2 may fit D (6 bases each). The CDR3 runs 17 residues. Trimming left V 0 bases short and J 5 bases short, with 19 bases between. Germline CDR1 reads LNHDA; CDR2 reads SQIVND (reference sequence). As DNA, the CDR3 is TGTGCCAGTAGTATAGACTTTAACAGGGAGGCGGAGGAGACCCAGTACTTC. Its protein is CASSIDFNREAEETQYF.

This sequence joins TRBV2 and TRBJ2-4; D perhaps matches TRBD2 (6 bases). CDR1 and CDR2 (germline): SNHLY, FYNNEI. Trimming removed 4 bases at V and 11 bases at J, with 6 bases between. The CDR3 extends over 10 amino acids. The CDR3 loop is CASSGGVQYF. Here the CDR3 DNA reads TGTGCCAGCAGTGGGGGGGTTCAGTACTTC.

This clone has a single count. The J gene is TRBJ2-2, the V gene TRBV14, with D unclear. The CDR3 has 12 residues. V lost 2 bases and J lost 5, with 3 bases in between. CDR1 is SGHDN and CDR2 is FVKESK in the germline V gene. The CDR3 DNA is TGTGCCAGCAGCCAACAGACCGGGGAGCTGTTTTTT. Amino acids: CASSQQTGELFF.

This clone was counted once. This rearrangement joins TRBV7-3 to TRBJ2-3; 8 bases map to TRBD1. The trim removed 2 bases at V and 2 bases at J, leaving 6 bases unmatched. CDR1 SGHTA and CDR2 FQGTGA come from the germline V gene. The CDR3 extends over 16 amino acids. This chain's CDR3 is CASSLGYRGNTDTQYF. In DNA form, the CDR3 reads TGTGCCAGCAGCTTAGGATACAGGGGGAACACAGATACGCAGTATTTT.

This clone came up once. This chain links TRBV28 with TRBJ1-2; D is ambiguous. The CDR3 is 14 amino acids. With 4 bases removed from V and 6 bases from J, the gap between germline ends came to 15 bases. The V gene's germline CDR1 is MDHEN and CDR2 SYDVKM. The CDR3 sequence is CASSSPGQVDGYTF. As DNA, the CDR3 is TGTGCCAGCAGTTCCCCCGGCCAGGTAGATGGCTACACCTTC.

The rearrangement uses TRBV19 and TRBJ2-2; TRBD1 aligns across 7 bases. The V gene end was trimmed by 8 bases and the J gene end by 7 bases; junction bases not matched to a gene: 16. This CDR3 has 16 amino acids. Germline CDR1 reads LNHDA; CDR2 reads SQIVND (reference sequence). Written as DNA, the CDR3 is TGTGCCAGTGGAACCCCCGACAGGGAAGATGGCGGGGAGCTGTTTTTT. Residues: CASGTPDREDGGELFF.

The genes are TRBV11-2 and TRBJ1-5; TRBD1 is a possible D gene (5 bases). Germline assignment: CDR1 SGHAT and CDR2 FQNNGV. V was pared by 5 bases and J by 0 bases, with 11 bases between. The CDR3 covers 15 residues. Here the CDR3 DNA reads TGTGCCAGCAGCCAGGGCGAGTATAGCAATCAGCCCCAGCATTTT. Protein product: CASSQGEYSNQPQHF.

The CDR3 coding sequence is TGTGCCAGCTCAGGCGGGACCTACACAGATACGCAGTATTTT. Protein sequence: CASSGGTYTDTQYF. The gene calls are TRBV11-3 and TRBJ2-3; TRBD2 might be the D (6 bases). The V and J ends lost 8 bases and 2 bases respectively, with 14 bases between them. The CDR3 runs to 14 residues. Per germline, CDR1 SGHNT and CDR2 YENEEA.

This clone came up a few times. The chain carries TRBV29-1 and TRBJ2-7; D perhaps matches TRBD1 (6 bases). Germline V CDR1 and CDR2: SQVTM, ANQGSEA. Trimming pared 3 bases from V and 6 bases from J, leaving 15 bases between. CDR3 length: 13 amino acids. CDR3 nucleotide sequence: TGCAGCGTTGACGAGGGGGTTGAGACCGAGCAGTACTTC. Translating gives CSVDEGVETEQYF.

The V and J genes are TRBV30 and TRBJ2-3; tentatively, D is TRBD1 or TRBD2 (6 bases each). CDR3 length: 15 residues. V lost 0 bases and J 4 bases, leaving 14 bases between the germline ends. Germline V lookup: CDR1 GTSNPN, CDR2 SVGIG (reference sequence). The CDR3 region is CAWSVRGLVPDTQYF. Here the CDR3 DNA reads TGTGCCTGGAGTGTACGGGGGCTAGTCCCAGATACGCAGTATTTT.

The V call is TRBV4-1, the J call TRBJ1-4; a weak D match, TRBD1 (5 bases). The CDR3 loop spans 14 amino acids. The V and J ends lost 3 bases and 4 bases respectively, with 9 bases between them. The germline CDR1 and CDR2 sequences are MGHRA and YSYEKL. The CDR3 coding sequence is TGCGCCAGCAGCCATGGGGGGTATAATGAAAAACTGTTTTTT. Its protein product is CASSHGGYNEKLFF.

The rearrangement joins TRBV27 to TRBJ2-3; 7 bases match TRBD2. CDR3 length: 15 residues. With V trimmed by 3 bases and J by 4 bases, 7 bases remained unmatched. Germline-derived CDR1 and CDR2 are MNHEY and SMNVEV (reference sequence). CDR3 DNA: TGTGCCAGCAGTTTCGCGGAGCGGGGTCCAGATACGCAGTATTTT. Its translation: CASSFAERGPDTQYF.

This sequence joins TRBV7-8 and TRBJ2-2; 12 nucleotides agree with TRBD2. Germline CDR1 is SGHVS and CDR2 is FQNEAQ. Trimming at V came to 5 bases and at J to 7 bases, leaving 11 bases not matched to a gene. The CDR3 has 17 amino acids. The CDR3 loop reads CASSRFLAGGRSGELFF. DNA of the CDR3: TGTGCCAGCAGCAGGTTTCTAGCGGGAGGGCGGAGCGGGGAGCTGTTTTTT.

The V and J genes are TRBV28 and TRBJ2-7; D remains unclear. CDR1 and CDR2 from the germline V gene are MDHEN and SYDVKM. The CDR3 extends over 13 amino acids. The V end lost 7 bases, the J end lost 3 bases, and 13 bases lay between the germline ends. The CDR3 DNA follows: TGTGCCAGCACCAGAATAGGTGTCTACGAGCAGTACTTC. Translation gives CASTRIGVYEQYF. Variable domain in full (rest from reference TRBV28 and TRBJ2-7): DVKVTQSSRYLVKRTGEKVFLECVQDMDHENMFWYRQDPGLGLRLIYFSYDVKMKEKGDIPEGYSVSREKKERFSLILESASTNQTSMYLCASTRIGVYEQYFGPGTRLTVT.

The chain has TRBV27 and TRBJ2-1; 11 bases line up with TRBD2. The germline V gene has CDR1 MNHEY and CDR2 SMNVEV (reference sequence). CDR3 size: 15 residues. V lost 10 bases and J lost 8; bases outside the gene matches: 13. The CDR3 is CAIGGVAGGPHEQFF. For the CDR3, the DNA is TGTGCCATCGGGGGGGTAGCGGGAGGGCCCCATGAGCAGTTCTTC.

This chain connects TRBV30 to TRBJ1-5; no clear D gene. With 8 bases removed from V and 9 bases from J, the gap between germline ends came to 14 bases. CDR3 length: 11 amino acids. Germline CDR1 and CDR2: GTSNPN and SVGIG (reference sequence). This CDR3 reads CAVVGRRPQHF. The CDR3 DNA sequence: TGTGCCGTGGTGGGCCGAAGGCCCCAGCATTTT.

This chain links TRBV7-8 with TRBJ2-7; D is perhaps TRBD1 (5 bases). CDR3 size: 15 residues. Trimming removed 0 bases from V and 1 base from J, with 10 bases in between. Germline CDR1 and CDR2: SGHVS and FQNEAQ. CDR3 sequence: CASSLAQGPSYEQYF. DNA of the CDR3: TGTGCCAGCAGCTTAGCCCAGGGTCCTTCCTACGAGCAGTACTTC.

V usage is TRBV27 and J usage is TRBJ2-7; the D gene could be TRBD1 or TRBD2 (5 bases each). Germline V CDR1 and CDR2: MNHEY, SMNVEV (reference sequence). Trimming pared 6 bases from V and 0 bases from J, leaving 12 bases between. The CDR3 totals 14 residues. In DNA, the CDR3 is TGTGCCAGCAGCCCCGGGACGTCCTCCTACGAGCAGTACTTC. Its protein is CASSPGTSSYEQYF.

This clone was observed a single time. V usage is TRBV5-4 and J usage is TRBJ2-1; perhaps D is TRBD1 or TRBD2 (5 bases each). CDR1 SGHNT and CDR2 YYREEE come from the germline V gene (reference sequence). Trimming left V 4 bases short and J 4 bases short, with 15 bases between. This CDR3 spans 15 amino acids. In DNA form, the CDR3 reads TGTGCCAGCAGCGACGGGACGGCAGAATACAATGAGCAGTTCTTC. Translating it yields CASSDGTAEYNEQFF. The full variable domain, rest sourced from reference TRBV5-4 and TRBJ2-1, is ETGVTQSPTHLIKTRGQQVTLRCSSQSGHNTVSWYQQALGQGPQFIFQYYREEENGRGNFPPRFSGLQFPNYSSELNVNALELDDSALYLCASSDGTAEYNEQFFGPGTRLTVL.